This passage covers 6 T cell receptor beta chains from one sample sequenced in a study of glioma-infiltrating T cells after dendritic cell vaccination. Data came from immunoSEQ multiplex PCR; TCRdb stores just in-frame clones and leaves some out. The sample records just over 95,000 clones, around three quarters being singletons. The specimen comprised blood, sampled before dendritic cell vaccination. These receptors were collected from a human donor with glioblastoma.

This chain joins TRBV10-3 and TRBJ1-6; D unclear. The CDR3 sequence is 17 residues long. CDR1 is ENHRY and CDR2 is SYGVKD in the germline V gene. Trimming shortened V by 4 bases and J by 5 bases, and 18 bases separated the two germline ends. The CDR3 reads CAISGAPRSRNNSPLHF. CDR3 DNA sequence: TGTGCCATCAGTGGGGCACCCCGATCAAGAAATAATTCACCCCTCCACTTT.

This chain links TRBV10-3 with TRBJ1-1; a weak D match, TRBD1 (6 bases). The length of the CDR3 is 14 residues. Germline V gene data show CDR1 as ENHRY and CDR2 as SYGVKD. V gave up 2 bases and J gave up 3 bases, with 10 bases separating them. CDR3: CAISEQGTDTEAFF. The CDR3 region has the DNA TGTGCCATCAGTGAGCAGGGGACGGACACTGAAGCTTTCTTT.

This clone was detected only once. The chain carries TRBV7-2 and TRBJ1-3; D is unclear. Trimming stripped 3 bases from V and 0 bases from J, with 6 bases between. Germline CDR1 is SGHTA and CDR2 is FQGNSA. This CDR3 comprises 14 residues. The CDR3 spells CASSLSGSGNTIYF. As DNA, the CDR3 is TGTGCCAGCAGCTTGAGCGGCTCTGGAAACACCATATATTTT.

This clone has more than one count but fewer than ten. CDR3 protein: CASSQAGGTEAFF. DNA of the CDR3: TGTGCCAGCAGCCAGGCGGGTGGGACTGAAGCTTTCTTT. The V and J genes are TRBV7-3 and TRBJ1-1, with D uncertain. The CDR3 has 13 amino acids. Germline V gene sequence: CDR1 SGHTA, CDR2 FQGTGA. The V end lost 5 bases, the J end lost 5 bases, and 12 bases lay between the germline ends.

The chain recombines TRBV30 with TRBJ1-2; D gene ambiguous. This CDR3 is 16 amino acids long. V lost 0 bases, J lost 0 bases, and 14 bases lay in between. Germline CDR1 GTSNPN, CDR2 SVGIG (reference sequence). The CDR3 sequence is CAWSVLFDIANYGYTF. In nucleotides, the CDR3 is TGTGCCTGGAGTGTACTGTTTGATATAGCTAACTATGGCTACACCTTC.

The rearrangement joins TRBV11-2 to TRBJ2-1, with TRBD2 matching over 9 bases. CDR1 is SGHAT, CDR2 FQNNGV, per germline. Trimming took 4 bases from V and 7 from J; bases not matched to a gene: 2. This CDR3 spans 13 amino acids. CDR3 DNA sequence: TGTGCCAGCAGCTCGGGACTAGCTAATGAGCAGTTCTTC. Amino acid sequence: CASSSGLANEQFF.